This T cell receptor beta chain is drawn from a study of blood T cell repertoires in COVID-19. In the authors' workflow: Nucleated cell counts were estimated from reference gene primer amplification. Assay used: immunoSEQ multiplex PCR; TCRdb lists only in-frame clones, some missing. V, J and clone size derive from that table, while D and trimming were established from the DNA sequence. The table records about 400,000 clones, approximately 86% of them present only once. The CDR3 length is 13 residues. Per the germline V gene, CDR1 is ENHRY and CDR2 is SYGVKD. The V end was cut by 7 bases, the J end by 4 bases, with 12 bases between. The study assigned cohorts using participant-reported clinical history.

J is TRBJ2-3 and V is TRBV10-3, with D tentatively TRBD2 (6 bases). Material: PBMCs or T cells enriched from blood (not recorded which). The receptor's source is a woman in her forties with acute COVID-19. The CDR3 reads CAINRRVADTQYF. Here the CDR3 DNA reads TGTGCCATCAATCGGAGGGTGGCAGATACGCAGTATTTT.